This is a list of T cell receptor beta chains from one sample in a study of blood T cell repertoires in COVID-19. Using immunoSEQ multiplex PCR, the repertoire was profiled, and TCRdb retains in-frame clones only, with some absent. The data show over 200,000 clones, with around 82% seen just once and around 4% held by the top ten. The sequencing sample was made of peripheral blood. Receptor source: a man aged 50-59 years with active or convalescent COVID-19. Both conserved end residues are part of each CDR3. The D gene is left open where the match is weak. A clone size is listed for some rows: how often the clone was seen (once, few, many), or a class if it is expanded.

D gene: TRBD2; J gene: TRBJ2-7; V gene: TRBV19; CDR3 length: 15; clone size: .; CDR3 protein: CASSILAGVSYEQYF; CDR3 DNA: TGTGCCAGTAGTATACTAGCGGGGGTCTCCTACGAGCAGTACTTC
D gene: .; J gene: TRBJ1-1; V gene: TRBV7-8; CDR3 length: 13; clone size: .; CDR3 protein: CASSTTTQGKAFF; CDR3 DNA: TGTGCCAGCAGCACCACCACCCAGGGAAAAGCTTTCTTT
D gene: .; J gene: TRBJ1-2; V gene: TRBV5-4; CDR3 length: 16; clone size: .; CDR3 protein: CASSLGQTSLNYGYTF; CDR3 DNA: TGTGCCAGCAGCTTAGGTCAGACATCCCTTAACTATGGCTACACCTTC
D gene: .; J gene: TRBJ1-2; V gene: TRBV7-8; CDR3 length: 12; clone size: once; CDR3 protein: CASSLNSYGYTF; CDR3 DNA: TGTGCCAGCAGCTTGAACAGTTATGGCTACACCTTC
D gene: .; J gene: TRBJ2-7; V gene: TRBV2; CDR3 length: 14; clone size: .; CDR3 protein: CASSDARGSYEQYF; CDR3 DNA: TGTGCCAGCAGTGACGCGCGGGGCAGCTACGAGCAGTACTTC
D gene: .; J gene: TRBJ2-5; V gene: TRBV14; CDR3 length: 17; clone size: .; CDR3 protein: CASSLIRAGAGQETQYF; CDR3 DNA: TGTGCCAGCAGCCTTATTCGTGCTGGCGCGGGCCAAGAGACCCAGTACTTC
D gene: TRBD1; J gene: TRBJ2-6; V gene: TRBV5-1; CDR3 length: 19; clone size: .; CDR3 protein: CASSSRRQGGYPGANVLTF; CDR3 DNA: TGCGCCAGCAGCTCCCGAAGACAGGGGGGATACCCTGGGGCCAACGTCCTGACTTTC
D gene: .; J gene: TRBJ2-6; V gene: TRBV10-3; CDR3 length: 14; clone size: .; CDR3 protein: CAIRSFSGANVLTF; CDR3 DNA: TGTGCCATCAGGTCCTTCTCTGGGGCCAACGTCCTGACTTTC
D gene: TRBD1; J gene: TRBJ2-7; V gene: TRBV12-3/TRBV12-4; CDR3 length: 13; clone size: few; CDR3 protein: CASRRTGGYEQYF; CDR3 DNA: TGTGCCAGCAGACGGACAGGGGGCTACGAGCAGTACTTC
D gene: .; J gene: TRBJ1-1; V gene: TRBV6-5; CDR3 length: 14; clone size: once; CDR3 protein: CASSFSGVMAEAFF; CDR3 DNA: TGTGCCAGCAGTTTCTCAGGGGTTATGGCTGAAGCTTTCTTT
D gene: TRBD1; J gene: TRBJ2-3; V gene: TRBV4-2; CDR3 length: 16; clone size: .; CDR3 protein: CASSQPDRGGTDTQYF; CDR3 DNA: TGTGCCAGCAGCCAGCCCGACAGGGGTGGCACAGATACGCAGTATTTT
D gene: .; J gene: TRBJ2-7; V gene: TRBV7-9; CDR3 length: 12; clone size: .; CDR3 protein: CASSLLPYEQYF; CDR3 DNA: TGTGCCAGCAGCCTACTACCGTACGAGCAGTACTTC
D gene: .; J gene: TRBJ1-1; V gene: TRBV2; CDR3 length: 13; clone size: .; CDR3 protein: CASSSSTAAEAFF; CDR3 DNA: TGTGCCAGCAGTTCCTCGACAGCCGCTGAAGCTTTCTTT
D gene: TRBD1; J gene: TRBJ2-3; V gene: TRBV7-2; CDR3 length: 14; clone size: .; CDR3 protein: CASTKQGESDTQYF; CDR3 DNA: TGTGCCAGCACCAAGCAGGGGGAATCCGATACGCAGTATTTT
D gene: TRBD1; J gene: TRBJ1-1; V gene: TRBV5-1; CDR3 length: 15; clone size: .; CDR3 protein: CASSQGQSMNTEAFF; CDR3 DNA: TGCGCCAGCAGCCAGGGACAGTCCATGAACACTGAAGCTTTCTTT
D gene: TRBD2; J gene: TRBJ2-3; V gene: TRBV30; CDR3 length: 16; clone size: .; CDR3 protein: CACQRGDTPSTDTQYF; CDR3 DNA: TGTGCCTGTCAGCGGGGGGACACTCCTAGCACAGATACGCAGTATTTT
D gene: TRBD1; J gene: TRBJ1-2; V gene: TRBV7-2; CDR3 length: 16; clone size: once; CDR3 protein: CASSLGGAGGVRGYTF; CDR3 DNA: TGTGCCAGCAGCTTAGGAGGGGCAGGGGGTGTGAGGGGCTACACCTTC
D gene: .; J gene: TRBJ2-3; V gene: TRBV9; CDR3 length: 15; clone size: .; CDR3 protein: CASSVDGRGADTQYF; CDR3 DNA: TGTGCCAGCAGCGTAGACGGCAGGGGAGCAGATACGCAGTATTTT
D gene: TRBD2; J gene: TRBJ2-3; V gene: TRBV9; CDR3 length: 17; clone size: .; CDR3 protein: CASSVSSVGGGTDTQYF; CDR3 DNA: TGTGCCAGCAGCGTGTCTAGCGTTGGGGGGGGCACAGATACGCAGTATTTT
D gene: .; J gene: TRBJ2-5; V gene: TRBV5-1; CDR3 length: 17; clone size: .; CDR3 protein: CASSPLRGAGTQETQYF; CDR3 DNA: TGCGCCAGCAGCCCGCTCAGGGGCGCGGGTACTCAAGAGACCCAGTACTTC
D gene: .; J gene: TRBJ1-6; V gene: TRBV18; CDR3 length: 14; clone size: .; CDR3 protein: CASSPPNQDSPLHF; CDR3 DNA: TGTGCCAGCTCACCACCTAACCAGGATTCACCCCTCCACTTT
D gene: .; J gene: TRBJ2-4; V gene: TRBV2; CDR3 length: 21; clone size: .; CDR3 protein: CASSDPYNRDIEGLAKNIQYF; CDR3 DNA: TGTGCCAGCAGTGACCCCTATAATCGGGACATAGAGGGCCTAGCCAAAAACATTCAGTACTTC
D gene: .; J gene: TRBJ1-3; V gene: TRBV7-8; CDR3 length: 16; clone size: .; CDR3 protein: CASSLAPGRRGNTIYF; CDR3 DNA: TGTGCCAGCAGCTTAGCGCCAGGGCGAAGGGGAAACACCATATATTTT
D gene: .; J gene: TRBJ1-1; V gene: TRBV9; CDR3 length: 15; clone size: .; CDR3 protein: CASSVVGGRNTEAFF; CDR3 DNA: TGTGCCAGCAGCGTAGTGGGGGGGCGGAACACTGAAGCTTTCTTT
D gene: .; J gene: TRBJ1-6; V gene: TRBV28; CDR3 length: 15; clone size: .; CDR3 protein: CASSKDQGNNSPLHF; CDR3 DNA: TGTGCCAGCAGCAAAGATCAGGGAAATAATTCACCCCTCCACTTT
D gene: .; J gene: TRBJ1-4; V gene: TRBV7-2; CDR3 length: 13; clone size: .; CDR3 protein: CATGRGASEKLFF; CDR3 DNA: TGTGCCACCGGTCGGGGGGCGAGTGAAAAACTGTTTTTT
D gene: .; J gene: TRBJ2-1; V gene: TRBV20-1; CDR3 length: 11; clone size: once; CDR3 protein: CSVQGNSEQFF; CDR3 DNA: TGCAGTGTTCAGGGCAACAGTGAGCAGTTCTTC
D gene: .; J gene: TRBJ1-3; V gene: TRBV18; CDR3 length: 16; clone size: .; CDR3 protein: CASSPEPGGTGNTIYF; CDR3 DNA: TGTGCCAGCTCACCTGAACCGGGGGGGACCGGAAACACCATATATTTT
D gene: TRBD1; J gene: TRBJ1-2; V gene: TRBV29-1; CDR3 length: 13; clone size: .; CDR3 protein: CSVGGDRRYGYTF; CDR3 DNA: TGCAGCGTTGGTGGGGACAGGAGGTATGGCTACACCTTC
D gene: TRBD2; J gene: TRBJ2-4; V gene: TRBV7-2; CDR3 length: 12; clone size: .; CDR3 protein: CASSPPGLAQYF; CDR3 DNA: TGTGCCAGCAGCCCCCCGGGACTAGCTCAGTACTTC
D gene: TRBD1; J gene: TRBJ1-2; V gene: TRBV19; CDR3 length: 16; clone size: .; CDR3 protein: CASSNPGQGFDYGYTF; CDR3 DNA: TGTGCCAGTAGTAATCCGGGACAGGGTTTTGACTATGGCTACACCTTC
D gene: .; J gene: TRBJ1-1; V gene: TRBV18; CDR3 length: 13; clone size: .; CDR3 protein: CASSPPLNTEAFF; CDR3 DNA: TGTGCCAGCTCACCACCCTTGAACACTGAAGCTTTCTTT
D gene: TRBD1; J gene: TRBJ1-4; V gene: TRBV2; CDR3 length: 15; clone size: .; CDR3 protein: CASRGTGASVEKLFF; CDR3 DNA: TGTGCCAGCAGGGGGACAGGGGCCTCGGTTGAAAAACTGTTTTTT
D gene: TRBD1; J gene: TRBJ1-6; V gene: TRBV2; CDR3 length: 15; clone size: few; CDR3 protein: CASSERTGESSPLHF; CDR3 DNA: TGTGCCAGCAGTGAACGGACAGGGGAAAGTTCACCCCTCCACTTT
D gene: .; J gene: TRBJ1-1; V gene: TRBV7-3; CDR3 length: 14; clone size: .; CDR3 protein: CASSLTGGVTEAFF; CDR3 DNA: TGTGCCAGCAGCTTAACTGGGGGCGTTACTGAAGCTTTCTTT
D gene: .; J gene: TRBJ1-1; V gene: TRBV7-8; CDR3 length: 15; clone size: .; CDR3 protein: CASSLTLRGNTEAFF; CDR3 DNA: TGTGCCAGCAGCTTAACACTCCGGGGGAACACTGAAGCTTTCTTT
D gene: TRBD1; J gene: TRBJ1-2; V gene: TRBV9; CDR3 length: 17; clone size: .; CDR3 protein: CASSVPGTGKANYGYTF; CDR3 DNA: TGTGCCAGCAGCGTGCCCGGGACAGGGAAAGCTAACTATGGCTACACCTTC
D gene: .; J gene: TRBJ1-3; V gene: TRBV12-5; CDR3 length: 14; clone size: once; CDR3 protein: CASGSGPSGNTIYF; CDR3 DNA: TGTGCTAGTGGATCAGGGCCCTCTGGAAACACCATATATTTT
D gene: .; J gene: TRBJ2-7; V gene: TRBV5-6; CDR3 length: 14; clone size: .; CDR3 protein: CASSWTAVGYEQYF; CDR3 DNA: TGTGCCAGCAGCTGGACAGCCGTTGGGTACGAGCAGTACTTC
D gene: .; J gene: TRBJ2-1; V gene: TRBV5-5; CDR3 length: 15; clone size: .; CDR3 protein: CASSFWGGSLNEQFF; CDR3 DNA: TGTGCCAGCAGCTTCTGGGGGGGCTCCCTCAATGAGCAGTTCTTC
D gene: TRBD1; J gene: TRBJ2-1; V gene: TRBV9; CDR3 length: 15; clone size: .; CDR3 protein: CASSGGDRGYNEQFF; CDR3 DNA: TGTGCCAGCAGCGGCGGGGACAGGGGATACAATGAGCAGTTCTTC
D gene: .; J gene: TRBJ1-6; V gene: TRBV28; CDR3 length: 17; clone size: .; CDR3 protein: CASSAYKSLPRNSPLHF; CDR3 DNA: TGTGCCAGCAGTGCCTACAAGTCCCTGCCGAGGAATTCACCCCTCCACTTT
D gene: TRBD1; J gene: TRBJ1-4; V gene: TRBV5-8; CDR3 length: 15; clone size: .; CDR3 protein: CASSLVGTGDEKLFF; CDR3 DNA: TGTGCCAGCAGCTTGGTTGGGACAGGGGACGAAAAACTGTTTTTT
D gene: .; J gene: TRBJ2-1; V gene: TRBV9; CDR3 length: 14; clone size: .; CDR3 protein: CASSVDRGRSEQFF; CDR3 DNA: TGTGCCAGCAGCGTAGATCGGGGGAGAAGTGAGCAGTTCTTC
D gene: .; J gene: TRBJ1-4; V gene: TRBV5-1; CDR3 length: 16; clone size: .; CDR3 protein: CASSPTGGRSNEKLFF; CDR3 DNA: TGCGCCAGCAGCCCTACGGGGGGGAGGTCTAATGAAAAACTGTTTTTT